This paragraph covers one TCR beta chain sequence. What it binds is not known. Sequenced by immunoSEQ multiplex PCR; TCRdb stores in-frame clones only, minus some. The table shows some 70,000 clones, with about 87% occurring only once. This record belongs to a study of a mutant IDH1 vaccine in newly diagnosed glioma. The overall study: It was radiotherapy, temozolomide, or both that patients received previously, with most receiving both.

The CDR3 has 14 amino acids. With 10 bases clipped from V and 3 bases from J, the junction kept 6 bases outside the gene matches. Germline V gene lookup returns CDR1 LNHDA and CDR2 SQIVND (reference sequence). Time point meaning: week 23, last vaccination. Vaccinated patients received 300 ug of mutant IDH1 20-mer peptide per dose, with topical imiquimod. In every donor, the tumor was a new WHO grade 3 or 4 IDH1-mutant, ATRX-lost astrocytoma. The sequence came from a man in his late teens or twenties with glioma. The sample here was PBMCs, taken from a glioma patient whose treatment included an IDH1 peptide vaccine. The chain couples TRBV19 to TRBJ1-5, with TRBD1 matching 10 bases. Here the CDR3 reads CATRDRGINQPQHF. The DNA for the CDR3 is TGTGCCACCAGGGACAGGGGTATCAATCAGCCCCAGCATTTT.